The T cell receptor beta chain described here comes from a study of beta chain features in type 1 diabetes (dated by TCRdb to the late 2010s). Background on the whole study: No differences in mean age, gender distribution, total cell number or subset yield were found between patients and healthy donors. A total of roughly 99 million sorted cells were examined across all samples, and the number of cells per subset was strongly correlated with RNA yield. In the study, TCRB repertoires of sorted circulating CD4+ T cell subsets from recently diagnosed type 1 diabetes patients were compared with those of matched healthy donors. Regulatory and stem cell-like memory subsets were obtained from only 8 patients and about 8 healthy donors, while naive and central memory subsets were obtained from all 28 donors. The paper as a whole reports these results and caveats: Naive, central memory and regulatory TCRB repertoires appeared to be more similar among patients than among healthy donors. Patients with type 1 diabetes made fewer insertions and deleted more nucleotides at VDJ recombination sites, implying thymic rearrangement abnormalities. In all four CD4+ subsets, TCRB CDR3 length was moderately but significantly shorter in type 1 diabetes patients. PCR might favor shorter templates, but patient and control samples were amplified and corrected together, so any skew would affect both groups equally. Because the HLA sub-analyses included only small numbers of individuals, any influence of HLA type on TCRB rearrangement was left unresolved. Because cDNA was sequenced instead of genomic DNA, highly expressing activated cells could be over-represented, though the groups showed no difference in activation or CD3 levels.

From each donor, a single peripheral blood sample of approximately 0.11 L on average was drawn into heparinised tubes. Naive, central memory, regulatory and stem cell-like memory CD4+ T cells were sorted on a BD FACSAria II using a panel including CD45RO, CCR7, CD25, CD127, CD95 and CD27. All sorted populations exceeded 95% purity. PBMCs were isolated right away by Lymphoprep density gradient centrifugation and were stained directly, without culture. So that batch effects would be minimized, each experiment stained and sorted samples in pairs, pairing one healthy donor with one patient. The germline V gene gives CDR1 as MNHEY and CDR2 as SVGAGI. Counted from cysteine to phenylalanine, this CDR3 has 14 amino acids. The kept DNA is CDR3 alone, 42 bases in frame from the first base. Ends trimmed: V by 5 bases, J by 7 bases; bases unmatched to a gene: 9. This clone showed up just a few times. Its binding antigen is unknown. No base quality information exists; no much larger clone differs at one position.

All of the isolated RNA was reverse transcribed with the High Capacity cDNA Reverse Transcription Kit, so expressed TCRB transcripts were sequenced. Naive, central memory and regulatory T cell samples underwent deep immunoSEQ sequencing, averaging about 3.3 million total reads per sample. After sorted cells were lysed in RLT buffer, RNA was extracted with DNase-treated RNeasy Micro or Mini kits, with the choice depending on cell number. To prevent cross-contamination, every cell subset was processed on its own, while patient and healthy donor samples were processed together. Using the immunoSEQ multiplex PCR, TCRB sequences were amplified from cDNA into 87-bp fragments spanning the CDR3 region. The amplicons were sequenced using the Illumina HiSeq platform. On the authors' methods: PCR bias was corrected computationally using synthetic template baselines, and reads within Hamming distance 2 were collapsed, with unmergeable singletons discarded. Reads were aligned to IMGT to assign V, D and J genes, CDR3 length, and insertions or deletions at six rearrangement sites. Within each subset, clonotype counts were normalized to sorted cell number, and only after that were true diversity and Gini coefficients computed with the tcR R package. The overlap coefficient, calculated on TCRB nucleotide sequences, was used to quantify repertoire sharing. Out-of-frame TCRB sequences from naive cells were analyzed as a proxy for the pre-selection repertoire. TCRdb carries this immuneACCESS record with in-frame sequences only. Its versions omit some clonotypes, under half of them owing to an unresolved V gene in the studies checked, with the rest unexplained. V and J calls and clone size are copied from that table; D and trimming were computed from the DNA. Here the sample has 600,000 to 750,000 clones; 9.5% to 15% occur a single time. The ten biggest clones cover about 0.11% of the sample.

This receptor was taken from a man younger than 40 with type 1 diabetes. Rearrangement joined TRBV6-5 to TRBJ2-3; a stretch of 7 junction bases matches TRBD1. The sample consisted of naive CD4+ T cells from blood. The sample's cell subset or site, from its label and the paper: true naive CD4+ T cells. DNA sequence: TGTGCCAGCAGTCGTGTCCAGGGGGAATATACGCAGTATTTT. This codes for CASSRVQGEYTQYF.